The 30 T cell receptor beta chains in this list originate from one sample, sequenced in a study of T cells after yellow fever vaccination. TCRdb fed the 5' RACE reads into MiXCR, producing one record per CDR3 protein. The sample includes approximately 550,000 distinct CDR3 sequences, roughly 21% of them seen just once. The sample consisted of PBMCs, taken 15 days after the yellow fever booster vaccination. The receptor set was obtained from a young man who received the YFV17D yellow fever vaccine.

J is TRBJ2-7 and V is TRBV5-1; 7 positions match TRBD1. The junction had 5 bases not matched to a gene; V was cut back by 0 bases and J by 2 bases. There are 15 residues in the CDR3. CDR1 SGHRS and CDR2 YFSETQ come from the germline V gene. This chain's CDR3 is CASSLGPGTAYEQYF. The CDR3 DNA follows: TGCGCCAGCAGCTTGGGCCCTGGGACAGCCTACGAGCAGTACTTC. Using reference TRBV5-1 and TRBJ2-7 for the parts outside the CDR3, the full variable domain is KAGVTQTPRYLIKTRGQQVTLSCSPISGHRSVSWYQQTPGQGLQFLFEYFSETQRNKGNFPGRFSGRQFSNSRSEMNVSTLELGDSALYLCASSLGPGTAYEQYFGPGTRLTVT.

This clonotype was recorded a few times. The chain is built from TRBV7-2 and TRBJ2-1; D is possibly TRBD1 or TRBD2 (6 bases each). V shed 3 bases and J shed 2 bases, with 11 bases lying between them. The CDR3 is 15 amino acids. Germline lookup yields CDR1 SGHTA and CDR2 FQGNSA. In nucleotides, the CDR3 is TGTGCCAGCAGCTTCGGCGGGACAACCTACAATGAGCAGTTCTTC. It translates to CASSFGGTTYNEQFF.

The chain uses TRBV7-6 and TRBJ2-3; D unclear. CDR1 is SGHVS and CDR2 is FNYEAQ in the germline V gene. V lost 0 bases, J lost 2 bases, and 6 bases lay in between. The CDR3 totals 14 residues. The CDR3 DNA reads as TGTGCCAGCAGCTTAGCGGTCTCCACAGATACGCAGTATTTT. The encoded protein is CASSLAVSTDTQYF.

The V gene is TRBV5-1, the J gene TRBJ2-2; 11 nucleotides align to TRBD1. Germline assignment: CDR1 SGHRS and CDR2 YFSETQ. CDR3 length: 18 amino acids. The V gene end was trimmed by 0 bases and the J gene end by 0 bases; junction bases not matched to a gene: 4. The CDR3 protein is CASSLVPGQGANTGELFF. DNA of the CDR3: TGCGCCAGCAGCTTGGTTCCGGGACAGGGGGCGAACACCGGGGAGCTGTTTTTT. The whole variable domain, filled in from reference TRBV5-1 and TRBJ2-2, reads KAGVTQTPRYLIKTRGQQVTLSCSPISGHRSVSWYQQTPGQGLQFLFEYFSETQRNKGNFPGRFSGRQFSNSRSEMNVSTLELGDSALYLCASSLVPGQGANTGELFFGEGSRLTVL.

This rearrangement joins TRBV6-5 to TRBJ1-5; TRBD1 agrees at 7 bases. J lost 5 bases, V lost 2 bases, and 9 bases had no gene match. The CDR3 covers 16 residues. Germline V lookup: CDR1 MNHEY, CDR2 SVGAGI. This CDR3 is CASSYTRQGWDQPQHF. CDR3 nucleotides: TGTGCCAGCAGTTACACACGACAGGGCTGGGATCAGCCCCAGCATTTT.

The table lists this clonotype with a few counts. CDR3 in amino acids: CASSVIGGGSTDTQYF. The CDR3 nucleotides read TGTGCCAGCAGCGTAATTGGGGGAGGGAGCACAGATACGCAGTATTTT. The V call is TRBV9, the J call TRBJ2-3; 7 bases line up with TRBD2. With 1 base clipped from V and 0 bases from J, the junction kept 5 bases outside the gene matches. CDR1 is SGDLS, CDR2 YYNGEE, per germline. The CDR3 runs to 16 residues.

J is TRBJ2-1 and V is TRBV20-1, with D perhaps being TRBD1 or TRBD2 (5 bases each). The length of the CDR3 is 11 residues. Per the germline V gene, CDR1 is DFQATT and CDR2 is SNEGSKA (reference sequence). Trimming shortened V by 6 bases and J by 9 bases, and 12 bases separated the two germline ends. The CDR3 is CSAPGTREQFF. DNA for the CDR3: TGCAGTGCCCCCGGGACCCGTGAGCAGTTCTTC.

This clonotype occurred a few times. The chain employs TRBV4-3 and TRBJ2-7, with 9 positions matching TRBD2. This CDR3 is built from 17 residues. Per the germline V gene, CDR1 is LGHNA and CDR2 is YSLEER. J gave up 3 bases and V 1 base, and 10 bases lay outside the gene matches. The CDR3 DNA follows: TGCGCCAGCAGCCAAGTGTACGAGCGGGAGGACTTCTACGAGCAGTACTTC. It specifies CASSQVYEREDFYEQYF.

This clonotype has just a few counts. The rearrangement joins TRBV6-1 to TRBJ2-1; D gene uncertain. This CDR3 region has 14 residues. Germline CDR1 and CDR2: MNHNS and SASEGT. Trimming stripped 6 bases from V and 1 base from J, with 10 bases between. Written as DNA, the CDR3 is TGTGCCAGCAGAAATGATCGATCCTACAATGAGCAGTTCTTC. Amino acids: CASRNDRSYNEQFF.

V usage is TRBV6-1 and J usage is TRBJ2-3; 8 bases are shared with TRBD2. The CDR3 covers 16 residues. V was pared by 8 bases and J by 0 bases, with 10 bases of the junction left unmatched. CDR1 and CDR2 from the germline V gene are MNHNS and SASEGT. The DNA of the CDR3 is TGTGCCAGCTCCCTGCCGGGGGGGGCTAGCACAGATACGCAGTATTTT. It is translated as CASSLPGGASTDTQYF.

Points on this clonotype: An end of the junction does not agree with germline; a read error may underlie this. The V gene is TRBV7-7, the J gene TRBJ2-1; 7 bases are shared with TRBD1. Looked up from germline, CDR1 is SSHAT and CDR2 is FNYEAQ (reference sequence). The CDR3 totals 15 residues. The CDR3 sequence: CASSSTLQGNNEQFF. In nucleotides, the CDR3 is TGTGCTAGCAGCTCCACATTACAGGGGAACAATGAGCAGTTCTTC.

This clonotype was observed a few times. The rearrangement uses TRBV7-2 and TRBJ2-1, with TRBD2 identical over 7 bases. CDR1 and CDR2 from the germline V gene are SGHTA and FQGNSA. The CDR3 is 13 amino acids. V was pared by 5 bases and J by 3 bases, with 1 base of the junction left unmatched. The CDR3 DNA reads TGTGCCAGCAGCCGGGACTACTACAATGAGCAGTTCTTC. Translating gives CASSRDYYNEQFF. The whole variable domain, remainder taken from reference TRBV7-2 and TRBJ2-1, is GAGVSQSPSNKVTEKGKDVELRCDPISGHTALYWYRQSLGQGLEFLIYFQGNSAPDKSGLPSDRFSAERTGGSVSTLTIQRTQQEDSAVYLCASSRDYYNEQFFGPGTRLTVL.

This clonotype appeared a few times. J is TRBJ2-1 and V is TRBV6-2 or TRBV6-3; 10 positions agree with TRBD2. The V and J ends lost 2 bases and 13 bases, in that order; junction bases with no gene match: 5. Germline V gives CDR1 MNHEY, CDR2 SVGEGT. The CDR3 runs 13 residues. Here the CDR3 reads CASSYTIAGGQFF. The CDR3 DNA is TGTGCCAGCAGTTACACCATAGCGGGAGGTCAGTTCTTC.

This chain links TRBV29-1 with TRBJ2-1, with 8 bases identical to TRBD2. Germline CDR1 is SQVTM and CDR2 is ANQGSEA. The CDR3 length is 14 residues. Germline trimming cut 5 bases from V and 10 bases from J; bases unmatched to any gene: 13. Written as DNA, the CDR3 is TGCAGCGTTCAGCAGGCCGGGAGGGCGTCCGAGCAGTTCTTC. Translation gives CSVQQAGRASEQFF.

CDR3 region: CASSLVANGGTPGENIQYF. CDR3 sequence (DNA): TGTGCCAGCAGCTTAGTTGCTAATGGCGGGACCCCAGGGGAAAACATTCAGTACTTC. The chain links TRBV11-2 to TRBJ2-4, with D possibly being TRBD1 or TRBD2 (6 bases each). The CDR3 consists of 19 residues. Looked up from germline, CDR1 is SGHAT and CDR2 is FQNNGV. V was cut by 1 base and J by 5 bases, with 24 bases left in between.

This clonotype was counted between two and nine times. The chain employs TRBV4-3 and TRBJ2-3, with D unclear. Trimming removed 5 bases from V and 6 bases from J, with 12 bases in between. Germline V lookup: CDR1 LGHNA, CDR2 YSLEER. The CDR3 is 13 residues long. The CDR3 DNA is TGCGCCAGCAGCGAAACCCTGGGTGATACGCAGTATTTT. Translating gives CASSETLGDTQYF.

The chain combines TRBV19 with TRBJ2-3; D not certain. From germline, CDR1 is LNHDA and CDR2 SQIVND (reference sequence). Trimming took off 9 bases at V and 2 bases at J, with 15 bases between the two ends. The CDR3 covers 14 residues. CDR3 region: CASSGPEVTDTQYF. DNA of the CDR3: TGTGCCAGCTCAGGCCCCGAGGTCACAGATACGCAGTATTTT.

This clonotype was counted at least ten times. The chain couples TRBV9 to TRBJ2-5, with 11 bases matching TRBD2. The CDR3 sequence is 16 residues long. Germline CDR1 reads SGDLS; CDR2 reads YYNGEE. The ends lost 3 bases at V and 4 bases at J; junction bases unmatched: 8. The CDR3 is CASSARLAGNGETQYF. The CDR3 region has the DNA TGTGCCAGCAGCGCCCGACTAGCGGGAAACGGAGAGACCCAGTACTTC.

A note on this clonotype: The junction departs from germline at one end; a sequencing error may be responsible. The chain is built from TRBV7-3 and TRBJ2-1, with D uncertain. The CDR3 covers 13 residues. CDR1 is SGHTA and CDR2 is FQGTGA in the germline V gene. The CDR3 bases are TGTGCCAGCAGCTCTTGGCCGTACAATGTGCAGTTCTTC. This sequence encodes CASSSWPYNVQFF. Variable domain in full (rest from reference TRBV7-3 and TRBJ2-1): GAGVSQTPSNKVTEKGKYVELRCDPISGHTALYWYRQSLGQGPEFLIYFQGTGAADDSGLPNDRFFAVRPEGSVSTLKIQRTERGDSAVYLCASSSWPYNVQFFGPGTRLTVL.

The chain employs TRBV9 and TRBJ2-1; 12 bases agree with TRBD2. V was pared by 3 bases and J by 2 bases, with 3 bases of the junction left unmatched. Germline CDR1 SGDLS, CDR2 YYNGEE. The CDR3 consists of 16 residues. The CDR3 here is CASSARTSGTYNEQFF. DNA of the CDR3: TGTGCCAGCAGCGCCAGGACTAGCGGGACCTACAATGAGCAGTTCTTC.

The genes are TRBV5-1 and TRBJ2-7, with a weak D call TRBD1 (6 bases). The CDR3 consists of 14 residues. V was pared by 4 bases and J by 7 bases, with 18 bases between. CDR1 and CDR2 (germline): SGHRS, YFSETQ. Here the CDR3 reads CASSIRTASGEQYF. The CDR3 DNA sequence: TGCGCCAGCAGCATCCGGACAGCTTCTGGGGAGCAGTACTTC.

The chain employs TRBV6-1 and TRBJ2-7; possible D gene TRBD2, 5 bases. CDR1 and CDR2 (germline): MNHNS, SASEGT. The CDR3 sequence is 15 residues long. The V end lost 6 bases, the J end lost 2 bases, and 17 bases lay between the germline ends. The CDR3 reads CASRDPTTKPYEQYF. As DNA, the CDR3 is TGTGCCAGCAGGGACCCGACTACTAAACCCTACGAGCAGTACTTC.

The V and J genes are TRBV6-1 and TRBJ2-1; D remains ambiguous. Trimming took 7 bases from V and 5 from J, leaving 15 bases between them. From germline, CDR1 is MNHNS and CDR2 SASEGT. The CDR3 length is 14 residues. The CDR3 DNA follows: TGTGCCAGCATTGATCGAGCGCCAGACAATGAGCAGTTCTTC. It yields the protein CASIDRAPDNEQFF.

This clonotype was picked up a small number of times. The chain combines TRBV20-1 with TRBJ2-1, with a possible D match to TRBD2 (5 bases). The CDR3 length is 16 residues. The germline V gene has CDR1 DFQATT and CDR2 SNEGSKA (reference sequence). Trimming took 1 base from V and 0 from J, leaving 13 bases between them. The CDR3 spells CSARVRTASSYNEQFF. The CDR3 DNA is TGCAGTGCTAGAGTACGGACTGCTAGCTCCTACAATGAGCAGTTCTTC.

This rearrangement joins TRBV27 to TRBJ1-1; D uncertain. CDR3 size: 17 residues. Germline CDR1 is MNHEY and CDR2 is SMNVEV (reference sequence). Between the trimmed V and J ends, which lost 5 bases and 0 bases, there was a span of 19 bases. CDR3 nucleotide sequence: TGTGCCAGCAGTCCACTCGGCTTGGGCAGATTGAACACTGAAGCTTTCTTT. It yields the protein CASSPLGLGRLNTEAFF.

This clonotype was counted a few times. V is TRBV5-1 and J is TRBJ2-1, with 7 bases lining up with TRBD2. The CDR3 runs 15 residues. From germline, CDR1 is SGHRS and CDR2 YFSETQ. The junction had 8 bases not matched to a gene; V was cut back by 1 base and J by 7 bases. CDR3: CASSLRLAEGNEQFF. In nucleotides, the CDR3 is TGCGCCAGCAGCTTGAGGCTAGCGGAGGGGAATGAGCAGTTCTTC.

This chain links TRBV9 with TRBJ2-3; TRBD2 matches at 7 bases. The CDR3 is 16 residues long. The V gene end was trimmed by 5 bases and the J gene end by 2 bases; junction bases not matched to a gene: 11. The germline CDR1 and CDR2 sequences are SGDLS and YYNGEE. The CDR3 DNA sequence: TGTGCCAGCAGTGAAAGAACGACTAGCTTCACAGATACGCAGTATTTT. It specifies CASSERTTSFTDTQYF.

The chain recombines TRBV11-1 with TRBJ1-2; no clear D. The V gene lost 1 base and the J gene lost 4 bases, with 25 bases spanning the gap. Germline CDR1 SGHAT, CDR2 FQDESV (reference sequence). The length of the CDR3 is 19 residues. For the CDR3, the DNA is TGTGCCAGCAGCTTAGTCGGCAGCCCTAACTCCCTTGATCCCTATGGCTACACCTTC. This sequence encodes CASSLVGSPNSLDPYGYTF.

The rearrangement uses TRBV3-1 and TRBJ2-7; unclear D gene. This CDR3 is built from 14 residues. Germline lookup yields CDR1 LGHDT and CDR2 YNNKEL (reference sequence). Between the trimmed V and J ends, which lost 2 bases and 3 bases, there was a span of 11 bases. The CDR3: CASSQKGMVYEQYF. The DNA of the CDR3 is TGTGCCAGCAGCCAAAAGGGTATGGTCTACGAGCAGTACTTC.

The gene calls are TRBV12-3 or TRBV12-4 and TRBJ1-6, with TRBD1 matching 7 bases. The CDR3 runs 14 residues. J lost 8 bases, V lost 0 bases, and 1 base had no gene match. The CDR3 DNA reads TGTGCCAGCAGTTTAGCAGGGGGCGATTCACCCCTCCACTTT. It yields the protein CASSLAGGDSPLHF.